This T cell receptor (beta chain) is from a study of T cells after yellow fever vaccination. The overall study: Fractions low in cell number were prepared with SMART-Seq v4 Ultra Low Input. Notes on the study in general: Compared with primary, the secondary response was weaker and peaked at day 5, not 15.

Conversion of TCR transcripts into cDNA relied on 5'RACE template switching, which added a universal primer site and UMIs. MiXCR, run by TCRdb on the 5' RACE reads, gives a single entry per CDR3 protein. The sample shows a few hundred thousand distinct CDR3 sequences, roughly 5.2% of them seen only once. Germline values: CDR1 SGHVS, CDR2 FNYEAQ. The CDR3 runs 16 residues. Trimming cost V 1 base and J 0 bases, with 11 bases left between them. Many counts were recorded for this clonotype. The antigen remains unidentified. This clonotype was sampled from a young man who received the YFV17D yellow fever vaccine. This chain joins TRBV7-6 and TRBJ2-3; perhaps TRBD2 as D (5 bases). This sample comprised CD4+ T cells sorted from PBMCs, obtained on the day of the yellow fever booster vaccination. The CDR3 region has the DNA TGTGCCAGCAGCTTAGGTGGGAGATATAGCACAGATACGCAGTATTTT. It specifies CASSLGGRYSTDTQYF.